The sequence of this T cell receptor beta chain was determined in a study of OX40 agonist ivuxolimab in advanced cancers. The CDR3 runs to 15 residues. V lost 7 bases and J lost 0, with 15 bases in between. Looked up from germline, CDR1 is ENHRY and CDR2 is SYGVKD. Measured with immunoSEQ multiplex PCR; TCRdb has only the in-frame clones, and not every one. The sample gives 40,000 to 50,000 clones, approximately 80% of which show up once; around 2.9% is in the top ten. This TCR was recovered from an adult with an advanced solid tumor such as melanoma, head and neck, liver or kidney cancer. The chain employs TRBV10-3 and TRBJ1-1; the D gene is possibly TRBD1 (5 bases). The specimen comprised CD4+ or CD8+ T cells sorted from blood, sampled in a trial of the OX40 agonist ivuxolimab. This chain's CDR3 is CAITAGRGVNTEAFF. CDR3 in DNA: TGTGCCATCACCGCGGGACGAGGGGTGAACACTGAAGCTTTCTTT.